This T cell receptor (beta chain) was retrieved from a study of blood T cell repertoires in COVID-19. Study as a whole: PBMCs, B-cell-depleted T cells, or T cells were the source of the cDNA or gDNA that made up the material.

In the study's own analysis: The assay estimated nucleated cells by amplifying reference gene primers. TCRdb's table, derived via immunoSEQ multiplex PCR, lists solely in-frame clones and lacks some. For V, J and clone size, that table is used; D and trimming come from the DNA. This table holds about 68,000 clones, about 80% found once. CDR3 length equals 16 residues. Trimming took 6 bases from V and 4 from J, leaving 21 bases between them. The germline gives CDR1 MDHEN, CDR2 SYDVKM. The clonotype comes from an elderly man with acute or convalescent COVID-19. Sequencing input: peripheral blood. The genes are TRBV28 and TRBJ1-2, with D tentatively TRBD1 (5 bases). The CDR3 DNA follows: TGTGCCAGCAGGAACCCATACAGGCCCTCTAGCTATGGCTACACCTTC. It is translated as CASRNPYRPSSYGYTF.